The 16 T cell receptor beta chains below come from one sample, sequenced in a study of blood T cells in healthy people across ages. With a J-beta primer mix and a sample-barcoded 5' primer, a second PCR ran roughly 6 to 11 cycles. TCRdb re-derived calls from the 5' RACE reads in MiXCR, one entry per CDR3 protein. The table includes just over 1 million distinct CDR3 sequences, 40% to 50% detected once. Sequenced: blood. These receptors were collected from a woman in her fifties or sixties in good health.

The genes are TRBV4-1 and TRBJ1-2, with TRBD1 as a possible D gene (6 bases). V gave up 0 bases and J gave up 13 bases, with 18 bases separating them. The germline CDR1 and CDR2 sequences are MGHRA and YSYEKL. This CDR3 is 14 amino acids long. The CDR3 sequence: CASSQDQGQGSGTF. The DNA of the CDR3 is TGCGCCAGCAGCCAAGATCAGGGGCAGGGTAGTGGCACCTTC.

The chain links TRBV12-5 to TRBJ2-5, with 8 bases fitting TRBD2. This CDR3 has 17 residues. Germline lookup yields CDR1 LGHNT and CDR2 FRNRAP. With V trimmed by 0 bases and J by 11 bases, 17 bases remained unmatched. CDR3 in amino acids: CASGLVPGLERERKQYF. In nucleotides, the CDR3 is TGTGCTAGTGGTTTGGTACCCGGGTTAGAGCGGGAGAGGAAACAGTACTTC.

The chain combines TRBV6-5 with TRBJ1-2, with D perhaps matching TRBD1 (6 bases). Looked up from germline, CDR1 is MNHEY and CDR2 is SVGAGI. The CDR3 has 15 residues. Trimming took off 4 bases at V and 5 bases at J, with 17 bases between the two ends. The CDR3 loop reads CASSSDRGGWYGYTF. CDR3 nucleotides: TGTGCCAGCAGTTCCGATAGAGGGGGATGGTATGGCTACACCTTC.

This clonotype was seen more than once but under ten times. V and J are TRBV30 and TRBJ2-5; 10 bases are shared with TRBD2. Germline CDR1 reads GTSNPN; CDR2 reads SVGIG (reference sequence). The CDR3 is 13 residues long. The ends lost 4 bases at V and 4 bases at J; junction bases unmatched: 3. The CDR3: CAWKPSGRETQYF. In nucleotides, the CDR3 is TGTGCCTGGAAGCCTAGCGGGAGAGAGACCCAGTACTTC.

The chain joins TRBV5-1 to TRBJ2-7; a weak D match, TRBD1 (6 bases). The CDR3 sequence is 14 residues long. Germline CDR1 and CDR2: SGHRS and YFSETQ. V was pared by 1 base and J by 2 bases, with 10 bases between. CDR3 region: CASSLTGNTYEQYF. The CDR3 DNA reads as TGCGCCAGCAGCTTGACAGGGAACACCTACGAGCAGTACTTC. Full variable domain (remainder filled in from reference TRBV5-1 and TRBJ2-7): KAGVTQTPRYLIKTRGQQVTLSCSPISGHRSVSWYQQTPGQGLQFLFEYFSETQRNKGNFPGRFSGRQFSNSRSEMNVSTLELGDSALYLCASSLTGNTYEQYFGPGTRLTVT.

The chain recombines TRBV27 with TRBJ2-7, with D possibly being TRBD1 (5 bases). The CDR3 loop spans 12 amino acids. V was clipped by 6 bases and J by 6 bases, with 12 bases between them. Germline-derived CDR1 and CDR2 are MNHEY and SMNVEV (reference sequence). The CDR3 loop reads CASRFQGGEQYF. The CDR3 DNA reads TGTGCCAGCAGATTCCAGGGTGGCGAGCAGTACTTC.

The chain joins TRBV2 to TRBJ2-5; D not certain. CDR1 and CDR2 (germline): SNHLY, FYNNEI. The CDR3 sequence is 10 residues long. The V and J ends lost 1 base and 13 bases respectively, with 7 bases between them. The CDR3 here is CASSEEGRYF. CDR3 in DNA: TGTGCCAGCAGTGAAGAGGGTCGGTACTTC.

The rearrangement joins TRBV15 to TRBJ2-4; the D is unclear. V was clipped by 1 base and J by 0 bases, with 13 bases between them. The CDR3 runs to 17 residues. CDR1 and CDR2 from the germline V gene are LNHNV and YYDKDF (reference sequence). The CDR3 sequence: CATSRGFGSLAKNIQYF. CDR3 sequence (DNA): TGTGCCACCAGCAGAGGTTTCGGGTCGCTAGCCAAAAACATTCAGTACTTC.

The chain uses TRBV14 and TRBJ2-5; possibly TRBD2 for D (7 bases). The CDR3 consists of 15 residues. The V end was cut by 0 bases, the J end by 2 bases, with 10 bases between. The germline V gene has CDR1 SGHDN and CDR2 FVKESK. The CDR3: CASSQEAGQQETQYF. The CDR3 coding sequence is TGTGCCAGCAGCCAAGAAGCGGGACAACAAGAGACCCAGTACTTC.

The chain recombines TRBV5-1 with TRBJ2-3; TRBD1 matches 7 bases. J gave up 2 bases and V 7 bases, and 4 bases lay outside the gene matches. This CDR3 has 13 amino acids. Germline V gene lookup returns CDR1 SGHRS and CDR2 YFSETQ. The CDR3 spells CASGGQHTDTQYF. CDR3 sequence (DNA): TGCGCCAGCGGGGGACAGCACACAGATACGCAGTATTTT.

Turning to this clonotype: This likely comes from a read error, as the CDR3 has no conserved phenylalanine or tryptophan at its end. The V and J genes are TRBV5-6 and TRBJ1-5; D uncertain. The CDR3 runs 14 residues. V was shortened by 7 bases and J by 3 bases, with 14 bases between the two germline ends. Germline CDR1 SGHDT, CDR2 YYEEEE. CDR3 sequence: CASSPQGNNQPQHY. The CDR3 DNA follows: TGTGCCAGCTCCCCCCAAGGGAACAATCAGCCCCAGCATTAT.

This chain joins TRBV25-1 and TRBJ2-1; perhaps D is TRBD1 or TRBD2 (5 bases each). The germline CDR1 and CDR2 sequences are MGHDK and SYGVNS. The CDR3 runs 15 residues. V lost 6 bases, J lost 4 bases, and 16 bases lay in between. The CDR3 DNA follows: TGTGCCAGCAGCATTCACGGGACCCTGTACAATGAGCAGTTCTTC. Its translation is CASSIHGTLYNEQFF.

The chain links TRBV2 to TRBJ2-3; TRBD2 agrees at 8 bases. Germline CDR1 and CDR2: SNHLY and FYNNEI. The CDR3 consists of 14 residues. Trimming removed 6 bases from V and 1 base from J; junction bases left unmatched: 3. CDR3 DNA sequence: TGTGCCAGCAGGCCCGGGAGGGGCACAGATACGCAGTATTTT. Translation: CASRPGRGTDTQYF.

The genes are TRBV20-1 and TRBJ2-7; TRBD2 agrees at 11 bases. In germline, CDR1 is DFQATT, CDR2 SNEGSKA (reference sequence). The CDR3 extends over 15 amino acids. Unmatched junction bases numbered 11, after V lost 3 bases and J lost 7 bases. The CDR3 DNA reads as TGCAGTGCTAGTGAACTAGCGGGGGACCCTAGGGAGCAGTACTTC. This encodes CSASELAGDPREQYF.

In this sample, this clonotype turned up once. This chain uses TRBV30 with TRBJ1-5, with TRBD1 as a possible D gene (6 bases). Germline CDR1 reads GTSNPN; CDR2 reads SVGIG (reference sequence). This CDR3 has 13 residues. Trimming took off 3 bases at V and 7 bases at J, with 13 bases between the two ends. CDR3 residues: CAWSQGFRQPQHF. For the CDR3, the DNA is TGTGCCTGGAGCCAGGGGTTTAGACAGCCCCAGCATTTT.

This chain connects TRBV20-1 to TRBJ2-3, with D perhaps assigned TRBD1 or TRBD2 (5 bases each). The CDR3 is 16 residues long. Trimming took 2 bases from V and 5 from J, leaving 20 bases between them. Per the germline V gene, CDR1 is DFQATT and CDR2 is SNEGSKA (reference sequence). CDR3 in amino acids: CSARLVTTGFGDTQYF. CDR3 bases: TGCAGTGCTAGATTGGTGACTACAGGTTTTGGAGATACGCAGTATTTT.